Below, 26 T cell receptor beta chains from the same sample are listed, as sequenced in a study of technical replicates of blood from several donors. Measured with immunoSEQ multiplex PCR; TCRdb has only the in-frame clones, and not every one. The table shows some 70,000 clones, with nearly 98% occurring only once. What was sequenced was T cells isolated from PBMCs. The origin of the receptors is a human donor in good health.

The CDR3 sequence is CASSSEGLSNTDTQYF. CDR3 coding DNA: TGTGCCAGCAGTTCTGAGGGCCTCTCGAACACAGATACGCAGTATTTT. The V and J genes are TRBV6-5 and TRBJ2-3; D is perhaps TRBD2 (5 bases). V was trimmed by 4 bases and J by 2 bases, leaving 16 bases between them. Germline V lookup: CDR1 MNHEY, CDR2 SVGAGI. The CDR3 totals 16 residues.

V is TRBV11-2 and J is TRBJ1-1; D is undetermined. Trimming cost V 4 bases and J 4 bases, with 13 bases left between them. Germline V gives CDR1 SGHAT, CDR2 FQNNGV. This CDR3 region has 14 residues. The CDR3 is CASSSTVGGTEAFF. The CDR3 coding sequence is TGTGCCAGCAGCTCCACGGTAGGAGGCACTGAAGCTTTCTTT.

V is TRBV7-9 and J is TRBJ1-5; D is unresolved. CDR1 and CDR2 from the germline V gene are SEHNR and FQNEAQ (reference sequence). This CDR3 region has 13 residues. V shed 5 bases and J shed 3 bases, with 8 bases lying between them. The CDR3 protein is CASSRENNQPQHF. CDR3 DNA: TGTGCCAGCAGCCGCGAGAACAATCAGCCCCAGCATTTT.

The chain recombines TRBV29-1 with TRBJ1-1; D is unclear. V shed 5 bases and J shed 4 bases, with 20 bases lying between them. The CDR3 loop spans 15 amino acids. The V gene's germline CDR1 is SQVTM and CDR2 ANQGSEA. CDR3 loop: CSVLNRGAPSTEAFF. The CDR3 DNA follows: TGCAGCGTTCTAAATCGGGGTGCCCCGAGCACTGAAGCTTTCTTT.

The CDR3 DNA sequence: TGCGCCAGCAGCAACCAACTAGCGGTGTCCTACAATGAGCAGTTCTTC. Amino acids: CASSNQLAVSYNEQFF. The V gene is TRBV5-1, the J gene TRBJ2-1, with 8 bases fitting TRBD2. The CDR3 is 16 amino acids. The junction had 7 bases not matched to a gene; V was cut back by 4 bases and J by 1 base. The V gene's germline CDR1 is SGHRS and CDR2 YFSETQ.

This chain connects TRBV29-1 to TRBJ2-5, with a possible D match to TRBD2 (6 bases). There are 13 residues in the CDR3. Germline loops: CDR1 SQVTM, CDR2 ANQGSEA. V gave up 5 bases and J gave up 3 bases, with 13 bases separating them. This CDR3 reads CSVQQGGEETQYF. The DNA of the CDR3 is TGCAGCGTTCAGCAGGGCGGGGAAGAGACCCAGTACTTC. The whole variable domain, remainder taken from reference TRBV29-1 and TRBJ2-5, is SAVISQKPSRDICQRGTSLTIQCQVDSQVTMMFWYRQQPGQSLTLIATANQGSEATYESGFVIDKFPISRPNLTFSTLTVSNMSPEDSSIYLCSVQQGGEETQYFGPGTRLLVL.

The V and J genes are TRBV13 and TRBJ2-7; D not resolved. The CDR3 length is 14 residues. Germline loops: CDR1 PRHDT, CDR2 FYEKMQ (reference sequence). Between the trimmed V and J ends, which lost 0 bases and 1 base, there was a span of 7 bases. CDR3 in DNA: TGTGCCAGCAGCTTAGGCCTCGGGTCCTACGAGCAGTACTTC. Translation gives CASSLGLGSYEQYF.

The V and J genes are TRBV6-1 and TRBJ1-2; 8 bases match TRBD1. The CDR3 contains 13 residues. Germline V lookup: CDR1 MNHNS, CDR2 SASEGT. The junction had 0 bases not matched to a gene; V was cut back by 1 base and J by 5 bases. The CDR3 loop reads CASSEGTGYGYTF. In nucleotides, the CDR3 is TGTGCCAGCAGTGAAGGGACAGGGTATGGCTACACCTTC.

The V and J genes are TRBV27 and TRBJ2-3; 8 bases map to TRBD2. Germline CDR1 and CDR2: MNHEY and SMNVEV (reference sequence). The junction had 7 bases not matched to a gene; V was cut back by 6 bases and J by 2 bases. The CDR3 extends over 15 amino acids. This CDR3 is CASSRAGEPTDTQYF. The DNA of the CDR3 is TGTGCCAGCAGCCGAGCGGGAGAGCCCACAGATACGCAGTATTTT.

The V call is TRBV7-6, the J call TRBJ2-2; the D gene is possibly TRBD1 (5 bases). The length of the CDR3 is 16 residues. V was shortened by 0 bases and J by 5 bases, with 13 bases between the two germline ends. Germline V gene lookup returns CDR1 SGHVS and CDR2 FNYEAQ. CDR3 nucleotide sequence: TGTGCCAGCAGCTTAGCTCTTGCCAGGGCGACCGGGGAGCTGTTTTTT. This translates into CASSLALARATGELFF.

V is TRBV4-1 and J is TRBJ2-4, with 16 bases identical to TRBD2. The CDR3 has 18 amino acids. The V and J ends lost 6 bases and 0 bases, in that order; junction bases with no gene match: 5. CDR1 is MGHRA and CDR2 is YSYEKL in the germline V gene. CDR3: CASSKGLAGGGAKNIQYF. The DNA for the CDR3 is TGCGCCAGCAGTAAGGGACTAGCGGGGGGGGGAGCCAAAAACATTCAGTACTTC.

The chain recombines TRBV2 with TRBJ2-3, with D perhaps matching TRBD2 (6 bases). V was shortened by 2 bases and J by 5 bases, with 14 bases between the two germline ends. The CDR3 contains 15 residues. The germline V gene has CDR1 SNHLY and CDR2 FYNNEI. The CDR3 protein is CASSELASEGDTQYF. CDR3 nucleotide sequence: TGTGCCAGCAGTGAACTGGCTAGCGAAGGAGATACGCAGTATTTT.

The chain recombines TRBV11-3 with TRBJ2-7, with 8 bases aligning to TRBD2. CDR1 and CDR2 (germline): SGHNT, YENEEA. Trimming cost V 10 bases and J 1 base; bases outside gene matches: 3. The length of the CDR3 is 12 residues. The CDR3 is CATRGGSYEQYF. The CDR3 nucleotides read TGTGCCACCCGGGGGGGTTCCTACGAGCAGTACTTC.

This sequence joins TRBV27 and TRBJ2-1; TRBD2 matches at 8 bases. The CDR3 has 14 residues. The germline CDR1 and CDR2 sequences are MNHEY and SMNVEV (reference sequence). V was pared by 5 bases and J by 7 bases, with 7 bases of the junction left unmatched. CDR3 sequence (DNA): TGTGCCAGCAGTGCGGGGGGTAGGGGGAATGAGCAGTTCTTC. It is translated as CASSAGGRGNEQFF.

The chain recombines TRBV11-2 with TRBJ1-2; 7 bases fit TRBD1. CDR3 length: 14 amino acids. In germline, CDR1 is SGHAT, CDR2 FQNNGV. The trim removed 5 bases at V and 4 bases at J, leaving 7 bases unmatched. The CDR3 here is CASSPGGQTYGYTF. CDR3 in DNA: TGTGCCAGCAGCCCCGGGGGACAGACCTATGGCTACACCTTC.

The J gene is TRBJ1-2, the V gene TRBV7-9; D is undetermined. This CDR3 region has 15 residues. V dropped 5 bases and J dropped 0 bases, with 13 bases sitting between them. Per germline, CDR1 SEHNR and CDR2 FQNEAQ (reference sequence). DNA of the CDR3: TGTGCCAGCAGCCCACCCCTACCACCTAACTATGGCTACACCTTC. Its protein is CASSPPLPPNYGYTF.

The chain combines TRBV9 with TRBJ1-6; D not certain. CDR1 is SGDLS, CDR2 YYNGEE, per germline. The CDR3 consists of 14 residues. V was pared by 3 bases and J by 8 bases, with 12 bases between. CDR3 region: CASSALIRDSPLHF. The DNA for the CDR3 is TGTGCCAGCAGCGCCCTCATTCGGGATTCACCCCTCCACTTT.

This clone is a singleton in its sample. The chain carries TRBV7-9 and TRBJ2-1, with no clear D. Germline V gene lookup returns CDR1 SEHNR and CDR2 FQNEAQ (reference sequence). V was clipped by 5 bases and J by 3 bases, with 5 bases between them. The CDR3 has 12 residues. CDR3 coding DNA: TGTGCCAGCAGCATCTTCTACAATGAGCAGTTCTTC. Protein: CASSIFYNEQFF. The entire variable domain, with the rest obtained from reference TRBV7-9 and TRBJ2-1, is as follows: DTGVSQNPRHKITKRGQNVTFRCDPISEHNRLYWYRQTLGQGPEFLTYFQNEAQLEKSRLLSDRFSAERPKGSFSTLEIQRTEQGDSAMYLCASSIFYNEQFFGPGTRLTVL.

Here the CDR3 reads CASREKIQETQYF. Written as DNA, the CDR3 is TGTGCCAGCAGGGAAAAAATACAAGAGACCCAGTACTTC. This chain connects TRBV25-1 to TRBJ2-5; the D is unclear. CDR1 is MGHDK, CDR2 SYGVNS, per germline. This CDR3 contains 13 residues. V was trimmed by 6 bases and J by 2 bases, leaving 10 bases between them. The full variable domain, rest sourced from reference TRBV25-1 and TRBJ2-5, is EADIYQTPRYLVIGTGKKITLECSQTMGHDKMYWYQQDPGMELHLIHYSYGVNSTEKGDLSSESTVSRIRTEHFPLTLESARPSHTSQYLCASREKIQETQYFGPGTRLLVL.

The rearrangement uses TRBV28 and TRBJ2-5; D possibly corresponds to TRBD2 (5 bases). In germline, CDR1 is MDHEN, CDR2 SYDVKM. V lost 4 bases and J 2 bases, leaving 11 bases between the germline ends. This CDR3 has 14 amino acids. The CDR3 DNA is TGTGCCAGCAGTTCCCCCGGACTGCAAGAGACCCAGTACTTC. Encoded protein: CASSSPGLQETQYF.

The chain couples TRBV5-1 to TRBJ2-1; D gene unclear. The germline V gene encodes CDR1 SGHRS and CDR2 YFSETQ. This CDR3 has 12 residues. V was trimmed by 2 bases and J by 10 bases, leaving 10 bases between them. The chain's CDR3 is CASSLASGEQFF. Written as DNA, the CDR3 is TGCGCCAGCAGCTTAGCCTCAGGCGAGCAGTTCTTC.

The J gene is TRBJ2-7, the V gene TRBV19, with a tentative D call TRBD1 (5 bases). V was cut by 5 bases and J by 0 bases, with 14 bases left in between. Germline V gene sequence: CDR1 LNHDA, CDR2 SQIVND (reference sequence). CDR3 length: 15 amino acids. CDR3 bases: TGTGCCAGTAGTCCCGACAGAATAAGCTCCTACGAGCAGTACTTC. It is translated as CASSPDRISSYEQYF.

The chain couples TRBV19 to TRBJ1-4, with D tentatively TRBD1 (6 bases). Trimming removed 4 bases from V and 3 bases from J, with 12 bases in between. The length of the CDR3 is 15 residues. Germline V gene lookup returns CDR1 LNHDA and CDR2 SQIVND (reference sequence). The CDR3, as DNA: TGTGCCAGTAGTAGGGGTAGGGGGTCTAATGAAAAACTGTTTTTT. Residues: CASSRGRGSNEKLFF.

This chain links TRBV7-9 with TRBJ2-6; a possible D gene is TRBD2 (7 bases). The CDR3 is 15 amino acids. V dropped 7 bases and J dropped 4 bases, with 14 bases sitting between them. From germline, CDR1 is SEHNR and CDR2 FQNEAQ (reference sequence). The CDR3 region is CASIRGAEGANVLTF. The CDR3 DNA reads TGTGCCAGCATTCGGGGGGCAGAAGGGGCCAACGTCCTGACTTTC.

The chain combines TRBV10-3 with TRBJ2-1, with 13 bases aligning to TRBD2. The CDR3 totals 16 residues. The germline V gene has CDR1 ENHRY and CDR2 SYGVKD. Trimming took 7 bases from V and 2 from J; bases not matched to a gene: 5. The DNA for the CDR3 is TGTGCCATCACCGAGACTAGCGGGAGGACCTACAATGAGCAGTTCTTC. This gives the protein CAITETSGRTYNEQFF.

The chain links TRBV14 to TRBJ2-6, with D unclear. Germline CDR1 and CDR2: SGHDN and FVKESK. Trimming cost V 1 base and J 8 bases, with 6 bases left between them. This CDR3 contains 13 residues. This CDR3 reads CASSQGETNVLTF. In DNA, the CDR3 is TGTGCCAGCAGCCAAGGAGAGACCAACGTCCTGACTTTC.